These T cell receptor beta chains were read from a single sample in a study of tumor and adjacent non-tumor tissue in lung cancer. In TCRdb, the multiplex PCR reads were re-called with MiXCR into one record per CDR3 protein. Here the sample spans about 140,000 distinct CDR3 sequences, about 71% being singletons. The sample consisted of lung tumor tissue. Every receptor here comes from a man in his sixties with small cell lung cancer. The CDR3 runs from the conserved cysteine through the conserved F or W. A D gene is named only where the DNA matches it firmly. The size of a clone is reported for some rows only, either as once, few or many, or as a class for expanded clones.

clone size: few
J gene: TRBJ1-2
V gene: TRBV5-4
D gene: .
CDR3 protein: CASSLGGAHSYGYTF
CDR3 DNA: TGTGCCAGCAGCTTGGGAGGGGCGCACAGCTATGGCTACACCTTC

clone size: .
J gene: TRBJ2-1
V gene: TRBV5-1
D gene: TRBD1
CDR3 protein: CASRETGDYSERFF
CDR3 DNA: TGCGCCAGCCGTGAGACAGGGGATTATAGTGAGCGGTTCTTC

clone size: .
J gene: TRBJ2-5
V gene: TRBV11-2
D gene: .
CDR3 protein: CASSLGDRETQYF
CDR3 DNA: TGTGCCAGCAGCCTCGGTGATCGAGAGACCCAGTACTTC

clone size: .
J gene: TRBJ2-5
V gene: TRBV11-2
D gene: .
CDR3 protein: CASGSPPGETQYF
CDR3 DNA: TGTGCAAGCGGCTCCCCACCCGGGGAGACCCAGTACTTC

clone size: once
J gene: TRBJ1-5
V gene: TRBV28
D gene: .
CDR3 protein: CASNWGSNQPQHF
CDR3 DNA: TGTGCCAGCAATTGGGGGAGCAATCAGCCCCAGCATTTT

clone size: many
J gene: TRBJ2-7
V gene: TRBV20-1
D gene: .
CDR3 protein: CSAVLSSYEQYF
CDR3 DNA: TGCAGTGCTGTGTTGAGCTCCTACGAGCAGTACTTC

clone size: .
J gene: TRBJ1-2
V gene: TRBV10-3
D gene: .
CDR3 protein: CAISGHGAGYTF
CDR3 DNA: TGTGCCATCAGTGGACATGGCGCGGGCTACACCTTC

clone size: .
J gene: TRBJ2-7
V gene: TRBV20-1
D gene: TRBD2
CDR3 protein: CSIRDFRRERYEQYF
CDR3 DNA: TGCAGTATTAGAGATTTTAGGCGGGAGAGGTACGAGCAGTACTTC

clone size: .
J gene: TRBJ2-3
V gene: TRBV11-3
D gene: .
CDR3 protein: CASSLEITDTQYF
CDR3 DNA: TGTGCCAGCAGCTTGGAGATCACAGATACGCAGTATTTT

clone size: .
J gene: TRBJ2-3
V gene: TRBV11-2
D gene: TRBD2
CDR3 protein: CASSLYGGGGTDTQYF
CDR3 DNA: TGTGCAAGCAGCTTGTATGGCGGGGGAGGCACAGATACGCAGTATTTT

clone size: .
J gene: TRBJ2-1
V gene: TRBV5-5
D gene: .
CDR3 protein: CASSLGGYILYNEQFF
CDR3 DNA: TGTGCCAGCAGCTTGGGTGGATATATCCTATACAATGAGCAGTTCTTC

clone size: .
J gene: TRBJ2-5
V gene: TRBV12-3/TRBV12-4
D gene: TRBD2
CDR3 protein: CASGLGREMAQYF
CDR3 DNA: TGTGCCAGCGGTTTGGGGCGGGAGATGGCCCAGTACTTC

clone size: many
J gene: TRBJ2-5
V gene: TRBV6-1
D gene: .
CDR3 protein: CASTPTKGVKTQYF
CDR3 DNA: TGTGCCAGCACCCCAACCAAGGGGGTAAAGACCCAGTACTTC

clone size: few
J gene: TRBJ1-2
V gene: TRBV6-2/TRBV6-3
D gene: .
CDR3 protein: CASSGVFNYGYTF
CDR3 DNA: TGTGCCAGCAGCGGGGTCTTCAACTATGGCTACACCTTC

clone size: once
J gene: TRBJ1-1
V gene: TRBV5-5
D gene: .
CDR3 protein: CASRMGRGRTEAFF
CDR3 DNA: TGTGCCAGCAGAATGGGCCGGGGACGCACTGAAGCTTTCTTT

clone size: .
J gene: TRBJ1-1
V gene: TRBV11-2
D gene: .
CDR3 protein: CASSLTVGNTEAFF
CDR3 DNA: TGTGCCAGCAGCTTAACAGTGGGCAACACTGAAGCTTTCTTT

clone size: .
J gene: TRBJ2-3
V gene: TRBV11-2
D gene: TRBD2
CDR3 protein: CASSLETSDNTDTQYF
CDR3 DNA: TGTGCCAGCAGCTTGGAGACTAGCGACAACACAGATACGCAGTACTTT

clone size: many
J gene: TRBJ1-2
V gene: TRBV20-1
D gene: .
CDR3 protein: CSARDRDLANYGYTF
CDR3 DNA: TGCAGTGCTAGAGATCGGGACTTAGCTAACTATGGCTACACCTTC

clone size: .
J gene: TRBJ2-1
V gene: TRBV6-6
D gene: .
CDR3 protein: CASRGASELYNEQSF
CDR3 DNA: TGTGCCAGCAGAGGGGCTAGCGAACTATACAATGAGCAGTCCTTC

clone size: .
J gene: TRBJ2-3
V gene: TRBV10-3
D gene: TRBD2
CDR3 protein: CAISRHSSEVAGELTDTQYF
CDR3 DNA: TGTGCCATCAGTCGTCATTCCAGTGAGGTAGCGGGAGAGCTCACAGATACGCAGTATTTT

clone size: many
J gene: TRBJ2-2
V gene: TRBV11-2
D gene: .
CDR3 protein: CASSLGFGGVTGELFF
CDR3 DNA: TGTGCCAGCAGCTTGGGCTTTGGGGGAGTTACCGGGGAGCTGTTTTTT

clone size: .
J gene: TRBJ2-1
V gene: TRBV20-1
D gene: .
CDR3 protein: CSAKMIMDSYNELFF
CDR3 DNA: TGCAGTGCTAAGATGATTATGGACTCCTACAATGAGCTGTTCTTC

clone size: .
J gene: TRBJ2-6
V gene: TRBV5-5
D gene: .
CDR3 protein: CASSLWEGSLSGVNVLTF
CDR3 DNA: TGTGCCAGCAGCTTGTGGGAAGGGAGCCTCTCTGGGGTCAACGTCCTTACTTTC

clone size: .
J gene: TRBJ1-2
V gene: TRBV12-3/TRBV12-4
D gene: .
CDR3 protein: CPSSSPQRGKGYTF
CDR3 DNA: TGTCCCAGCAGTTCCCCCCAAAGGGGGAAAGGCTACACCTTC

clone size: once
J gene: TRBJ1-2
V gene: TRBV6-5
D gene: .
CDR3 protein: CVSSYSGKKNYVGYTF
CDR3 DNA: TGTGTCAGCAGTTACTCCGGGAAGAAAAATTATGTTGGCTACACCTTC

clone size: .
J gene: TRBJ1-5
V gene: TRBV28
D gene: .
CDR3 protein: CASHRPTQPQHF
CDR3 DNA: TGTGCCAGCCACCGACCGACACAGCCCCAGCATTTT

clone size: .
J gene: TRBJ2-5
V gene: TRBV20-1
D gene: TRBD1
CDR3 protein: CSAQGTGIKETQYF
CDR3 DNA: TGCAGTGCGCAAGGGACAGGGATTAAAGAGACCCAGTACTTC

clone size: .
J gene: TRBJ2-1
V gene: TRBV4-1
D gene: TRBD2
CDR3 protein: CASSQHISSGYYNEQFF
CDR3 DNA: TGCGCCAGCAGCCAACATATAAGTAGCGGGTATTACAATGAGCAGTTCTTC

clone size: .
J gene: TRBJ2-2
V gene: TRBV20-1
D gene: TRBD2
CDR3 protein: CSAMTSGNAGELFF
CDR3 DNA: TGCAGTGCTATGACTAGCGGGAACGCCGGGGAGCTGTTTTTT

clone size: many
J gene: TRBJ2-3
V gene: TRBV10-3
D gene: .
CDR3 protein: CAISGWRQTDTQYF
CDR3 DNA: TGTGCCATCAGTGGGTGGAGACAGACAGATACGCAGTATTTT

clone size: .
J gene: TRBJ1-5
V gene: TRBV28
D gene: .
CDR3 protein: CASNSGNHSQHF
CDR3 DNA: TGTGCCAGCAACTCGGGGAATCATTCCCAGCATTTT